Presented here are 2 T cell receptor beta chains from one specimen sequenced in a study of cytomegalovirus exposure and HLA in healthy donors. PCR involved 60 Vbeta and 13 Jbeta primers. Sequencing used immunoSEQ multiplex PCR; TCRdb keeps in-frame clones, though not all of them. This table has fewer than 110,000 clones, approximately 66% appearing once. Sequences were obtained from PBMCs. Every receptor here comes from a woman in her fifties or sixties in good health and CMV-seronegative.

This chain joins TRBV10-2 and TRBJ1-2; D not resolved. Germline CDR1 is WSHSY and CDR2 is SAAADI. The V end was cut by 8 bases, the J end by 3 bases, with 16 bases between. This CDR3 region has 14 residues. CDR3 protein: CASRVNNGDYGYTF. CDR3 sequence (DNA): TGCGCCAGCCGAGTTAATAATGGAGACTATGGCTACACCTTC.

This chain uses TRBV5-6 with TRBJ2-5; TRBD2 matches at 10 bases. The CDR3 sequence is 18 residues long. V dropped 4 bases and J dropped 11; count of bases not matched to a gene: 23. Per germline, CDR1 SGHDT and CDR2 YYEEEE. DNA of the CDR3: TGTGCCAGCAGCCAAGGGCTGGGGGTAGGACTAGCGGTCGCGGAGCAGTACTTC. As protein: CASSQGLGVGLAVAEQYF.